This T cell receptor beta chain was recovered during a study of blood T cell repertoires in COVID-19. Study in general: Donors in the United States, Italy and Spain gave samples during acute or convalescent COVID-19. PBMCs, B-cell-depleted T cells, or T cells were the source of the cDNA or gDNA that made up the material.

This CDR3 region has 15 residues. V shed 4 bases, J shed 6 bases, and the junction held 4 bases outside the gene matches. The germline V gene has CDR1 WSHSY and CDR2 SAAADI. Per the original methods: How many nucleated cells were present was estimated from reference gene primer amplification. TCRdb keeps only in-frame clones here, not all; method: immunoSEQ multiplex PCR. D and trimming were read from the DNA, whereas the V and J calls and clone size are those reported in that table. Of about 53,000 clones listed, approximately 84% were seen once; the top ten hold around 14%. The V gene is TRBV10-2, the J gene TRBJ1-6; TRBD1 aligns across 9 bases. The sequenced sample consisted of peripheral blood. The origin of this receptor is a human donor in a cohort sampled during active COVID-19. As DNA, the CDR3 is TGCGCCAGCAGTGGGTCGGGACAGGGTAATTCACCCCTCCACTTT. Translation gives CASSGSGQGNSPLHF.